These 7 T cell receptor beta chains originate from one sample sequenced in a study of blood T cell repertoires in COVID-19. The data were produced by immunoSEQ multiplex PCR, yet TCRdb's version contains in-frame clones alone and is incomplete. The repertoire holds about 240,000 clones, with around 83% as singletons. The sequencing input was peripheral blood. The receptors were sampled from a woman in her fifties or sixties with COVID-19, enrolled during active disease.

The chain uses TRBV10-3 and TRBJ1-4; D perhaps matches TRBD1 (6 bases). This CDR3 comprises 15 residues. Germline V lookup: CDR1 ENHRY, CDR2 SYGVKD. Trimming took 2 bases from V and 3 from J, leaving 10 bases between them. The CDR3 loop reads CAISEGGQSNEKLFF. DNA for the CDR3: TGTGCCATCAGTGAGGGAGGACAGTCTAATGAAAAACTGTTTTTT.

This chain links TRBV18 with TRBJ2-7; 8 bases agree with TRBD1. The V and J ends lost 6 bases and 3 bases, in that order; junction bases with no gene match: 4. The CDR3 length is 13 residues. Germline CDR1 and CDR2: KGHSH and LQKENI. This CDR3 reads CASSFTGGYEQYF. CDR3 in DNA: TGTGCCAGCTCGTTCACAGGGGGCTACGAGCAGTACTTC.

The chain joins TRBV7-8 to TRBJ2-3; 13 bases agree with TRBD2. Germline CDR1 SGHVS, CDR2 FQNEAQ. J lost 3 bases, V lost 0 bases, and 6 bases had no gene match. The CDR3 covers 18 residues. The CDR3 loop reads CASSLAILAGGPTDTQYF. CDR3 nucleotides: TGTGCCAGCAGCTTAGCGATACTAGCGGGGGGGCCTACAGATACGCAGTATTTT.

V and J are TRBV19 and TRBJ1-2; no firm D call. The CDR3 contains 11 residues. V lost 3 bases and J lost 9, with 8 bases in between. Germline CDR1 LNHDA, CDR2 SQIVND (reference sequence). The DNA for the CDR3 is TGTGCCAGTAGTATCGGACTGAGCTACACCTTC. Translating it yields CASSIGLSYTF.

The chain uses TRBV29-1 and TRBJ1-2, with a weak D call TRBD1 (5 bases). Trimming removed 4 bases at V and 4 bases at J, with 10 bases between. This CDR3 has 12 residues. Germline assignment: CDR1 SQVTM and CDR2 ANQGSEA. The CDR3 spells CSVVDTAYGYTF. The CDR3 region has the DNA TGCAGCGTTGTGGACACGGCCTATGGCTACACCTTC.

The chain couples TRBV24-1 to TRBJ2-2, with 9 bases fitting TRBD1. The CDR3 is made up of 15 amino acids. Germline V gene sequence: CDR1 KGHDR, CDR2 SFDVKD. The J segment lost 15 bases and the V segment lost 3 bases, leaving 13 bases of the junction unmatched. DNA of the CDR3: TGTGCCACCAGTGATCGAGGACAGGGGCCGTCTCCGTTGTTTTTT. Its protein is CATSDRGQGPSPLFF.

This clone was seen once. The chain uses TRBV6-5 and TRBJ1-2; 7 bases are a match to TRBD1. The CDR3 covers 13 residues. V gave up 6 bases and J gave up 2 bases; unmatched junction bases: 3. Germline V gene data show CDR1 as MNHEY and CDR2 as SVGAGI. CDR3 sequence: CASSKDRNYGYTF. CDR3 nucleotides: TGTGCCAGCAGCAAGGACAGGAACTATGGCTACACCTTC.